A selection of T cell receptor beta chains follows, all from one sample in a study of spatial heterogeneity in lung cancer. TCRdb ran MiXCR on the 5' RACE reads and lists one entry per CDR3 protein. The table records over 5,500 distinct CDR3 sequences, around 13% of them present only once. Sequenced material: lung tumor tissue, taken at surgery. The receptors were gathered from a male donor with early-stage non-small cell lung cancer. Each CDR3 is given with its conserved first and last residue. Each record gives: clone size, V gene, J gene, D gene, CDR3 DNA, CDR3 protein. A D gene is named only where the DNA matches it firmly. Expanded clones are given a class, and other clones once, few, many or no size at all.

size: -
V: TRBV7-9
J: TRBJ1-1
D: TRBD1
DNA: TGTGCCAGCAGCCCGAGGGGGACAGGCTGGGAGAACACTGAAGCTTTCTTT
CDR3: CASSPRGTGWENTEAFF

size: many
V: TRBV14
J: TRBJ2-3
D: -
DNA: TGTGCCAGCAGCCAAGATTACACAGATACGCAGTATTTT
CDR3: CASSQDYTDTQYF

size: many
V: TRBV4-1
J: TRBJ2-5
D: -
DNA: TGCGCCAGCAGCCAGGGAGACCTCGGATCAGAGACCCAGTACTTC
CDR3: CASSQGDLGSETQYF

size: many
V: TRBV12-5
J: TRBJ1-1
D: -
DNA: TGTGCTAGTGGTTTGGCCACAGGGTTAGCTGAAGCTTTCTTT
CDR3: CASGLATGLAEAFF

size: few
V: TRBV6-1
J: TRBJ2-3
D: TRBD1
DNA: TGTGCCAGCAGACCTCTTGGGCAGGGGGCCACAGATACGCAGTATTTT
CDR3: CASRPLGQGATDTQYF

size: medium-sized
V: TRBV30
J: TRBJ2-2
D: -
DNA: TGTGCCTGGAGTTATCAGCTCGGGGAGCTGTTTTTT
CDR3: CAWSYQLGELFF

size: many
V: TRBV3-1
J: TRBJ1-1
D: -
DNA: TGTGCCAGCAGCCCCTGGAAAGAAAATGAAGCTTTCTTT
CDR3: CASSPWKENEAFF

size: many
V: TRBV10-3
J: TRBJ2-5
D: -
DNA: TGTGCCATCAGGGCGAGGACGGATCAAGAGACCCAGTACTTC
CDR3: CAIRARTDQETQYF

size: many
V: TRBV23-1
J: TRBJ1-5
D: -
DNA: TGCGCCAGCAGTCGTAAGGACAAATTTGAGGAGCCCCAGCATTTT
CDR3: CASSRKDKFEEPQHF

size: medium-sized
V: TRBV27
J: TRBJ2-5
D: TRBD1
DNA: TGTGCCAGCAGCCTTTGGGGACAGGTCGCGGGGACCCAGTACTTC
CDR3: CASSLWGQVAGTQYF

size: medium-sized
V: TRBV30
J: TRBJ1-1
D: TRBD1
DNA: TGTGCCTGGAGTGTCGGGGCAGGGGGTCCTGAAGCTTTCTTT
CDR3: CAWSVGAGGPEAFF

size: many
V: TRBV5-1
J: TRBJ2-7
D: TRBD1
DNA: TGCGCCAGCAGCCCGACCGGGACAGGTCTCTACGAGCAGTACTTC
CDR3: CASSPTGTGLYEQYF

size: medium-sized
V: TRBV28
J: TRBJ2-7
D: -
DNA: TGTGCCAGCAGTTTTCCAGAGACTTACGAGCAGTACTTC
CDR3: CASSFPETYEQYF

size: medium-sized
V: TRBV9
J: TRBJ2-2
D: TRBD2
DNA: TGTGCCAGCAGCACGATAGCGGGACGAACCGGGGAGCTGTTTTTT
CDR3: CASSTIAGRTGELFF

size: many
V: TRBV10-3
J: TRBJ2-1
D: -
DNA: TGTGCCATCAGTGGCCTTAGCAATGAGCAGTTCTTC
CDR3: CAISGLSNEQFF

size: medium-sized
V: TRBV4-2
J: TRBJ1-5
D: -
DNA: TGTGCCAGCAGCCAGACGAGCAATCAGCCCCAGCATTTT
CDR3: CASSQTSNQPQHF

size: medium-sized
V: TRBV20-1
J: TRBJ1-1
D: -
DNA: TGCAGTGCTAGAGATGAACAGAGATACACTGAAGCTTTCTTT
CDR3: CSARDEQRYTEAFF

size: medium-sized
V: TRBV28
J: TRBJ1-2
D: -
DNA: TGTGCCAGCAGCTATTTGGGGGGACGCTACGGCTACACCTTC
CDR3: CASSYLGGRYGYTF

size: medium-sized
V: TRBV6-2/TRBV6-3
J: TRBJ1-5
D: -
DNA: TGTGCCATTTCAGGGGTGGGCTTGAGTCAGCCCCAGCATTTT
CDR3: CAISGVGLSQPQHF

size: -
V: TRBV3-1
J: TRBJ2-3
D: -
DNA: TGTGCCAGCAGCCAAGATGGGGACAGCACAGATACGCAGTATTTT
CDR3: CASSQDGDSTDTQYF

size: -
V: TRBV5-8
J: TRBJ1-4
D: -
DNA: TGTGCCAGCAGCTACAGCATCGTGGGGGTTGAGGTCGCTAATGAAAAACTGTTTTTT
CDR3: CASSYSIVGVEVANEKLFF

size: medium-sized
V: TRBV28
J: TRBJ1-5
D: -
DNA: TGTGCCAGCAGTTTATTTCCGGGGATGAATCAGCCCCAGCATTTT
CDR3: CASSLFPGMNQPQHF

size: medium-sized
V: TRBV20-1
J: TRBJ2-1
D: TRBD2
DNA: TGCAGTGCTAGAGTACTAGCGGGAGACCTCTCCTACAATGAGCAGTTCTTC
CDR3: CSARVLAGDLSYNEQFF

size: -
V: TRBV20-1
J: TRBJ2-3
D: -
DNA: TGCAGTGCTAGGACCGTCGGGGCCATAGATACGCAGTATTTT
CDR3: CSARTVGAIDTQYF

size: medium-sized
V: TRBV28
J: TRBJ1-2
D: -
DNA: TGTGCCAGCAGTTCGATGTTCCGGGACAACTATGGCTACACCTTC
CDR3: CASSSMFRDNYGYTF

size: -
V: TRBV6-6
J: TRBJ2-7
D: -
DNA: TGTGCCAGCAGTTACCTGGGTGGGAGTAACGACGAGCAGTACTTC
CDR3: CASSYLGGSNDEQYF

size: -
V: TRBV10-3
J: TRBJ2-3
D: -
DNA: TGTGCCACTCGACTAGGAACTAGCACAGATACGCAGTATTTT
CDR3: CATRLGTSTDTQYF

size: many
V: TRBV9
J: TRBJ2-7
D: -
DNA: TGTGCCAGCAGCGTAGGGGGACTACAGGGGGAGCAGTACTTC
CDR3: CASSVGGLQGEQYF

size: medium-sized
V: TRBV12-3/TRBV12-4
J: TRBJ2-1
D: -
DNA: TGTGCCAGCAGTGCACAGGCACTGAGCTCCTACAATGAGCAGTTCTTC
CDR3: CASSAQALSSYNEQFF

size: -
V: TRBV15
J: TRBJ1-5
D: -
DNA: TGTGCCACCAGCAGACCCGGCAGGGGTAGGAGCAATCAGCCCCAGCATTTT
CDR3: CATSRPGRGRSNQPQHF

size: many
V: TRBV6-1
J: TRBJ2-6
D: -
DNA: TGTGCCAGCAGTGACTACAGTGCTGGGGCCAACGTCCTGACTTTC
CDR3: CASSDYSAGANVLTF

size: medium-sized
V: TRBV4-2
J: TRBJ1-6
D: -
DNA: TGTGCCAGCACCGACCCGGGGGCAATTTCACCCCTCCACTTT
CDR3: CASTDPGAISPLHF

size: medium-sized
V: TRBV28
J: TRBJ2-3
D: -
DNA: TGTGCCAGCAGTACTCAGGGATTCACAGATACGCAGTATTTT
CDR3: CASSTQGFTDTQYF

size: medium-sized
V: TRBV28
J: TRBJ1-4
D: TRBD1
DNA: TGTGCCAGCAGCTCCGGGACAGGGGTTCCGCTAGGGGAAAAACTGTTTTTT
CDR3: CASSSGTGVPLGEKLFF

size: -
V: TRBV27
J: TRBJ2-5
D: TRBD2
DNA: TGTGCCAGCAGTTTCCGTTCCTCCGGGACTAATGAGGAGACCCAGTACTTC
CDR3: CASSFRSSGTNEETQYF

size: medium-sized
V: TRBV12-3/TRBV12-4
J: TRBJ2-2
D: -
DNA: TGTGCCAGCAGTTTTCACCCAGGGGCCGGGGAGCTGTTTTTT
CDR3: CASSFHPGAGELFF

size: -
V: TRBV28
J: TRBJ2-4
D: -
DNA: TGTGCCAGCAGTTTTATGGGCTCGGCCAAAAACATTCAGTACTTC
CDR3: CASSFMGSAKNIQYF

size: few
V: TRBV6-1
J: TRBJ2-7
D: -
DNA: TGTGCCAGCAGTGAACTCAAGTCCCGCTACTACGAGCAGTACTTC
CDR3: CASSELKSRYYEQYF

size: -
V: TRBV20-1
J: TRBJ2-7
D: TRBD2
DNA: TGCAGTGCTCATACTAGCGGGAAAACCTACGAGCAGTACTTC
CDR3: CSAHTSGKTYEQYF

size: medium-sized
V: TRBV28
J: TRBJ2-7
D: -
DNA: TGTGCCAGCAGTGGGGGGTCCGAGCAGTACTTC
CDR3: CASSGGSEQYF

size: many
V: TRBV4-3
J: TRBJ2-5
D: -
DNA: TGCGCCAGCAGCCAAAACCCATGGGCCAAGGGAGCTCAAGAGACCCAGTACTTC
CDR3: CASSQNPWAKGAQETQYF

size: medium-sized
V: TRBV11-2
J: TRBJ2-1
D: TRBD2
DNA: TGTGCCAGCAGCTTTAGCGGGAGGTACAATGAGCAGTTCTTC
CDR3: CASSFSGRYNEQFF

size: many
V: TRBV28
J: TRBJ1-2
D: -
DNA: TGTGCCAGCAGTTTTAGGGGCCCAGTGGGCTACACCTTC
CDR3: CASSFRGPVGYTF

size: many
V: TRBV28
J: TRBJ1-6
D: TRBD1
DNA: TGTGCCAGCAATTTAGAACAGGGGTGGGATTCACCCCTCCACTTT
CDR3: CASNLEQGWDSPLHF

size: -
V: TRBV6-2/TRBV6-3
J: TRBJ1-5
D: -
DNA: TGTGCCAGCCGACTACAGGGACGGGGTCAGCCCCAGCATTTT
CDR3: CASRLQGRGQPQHF

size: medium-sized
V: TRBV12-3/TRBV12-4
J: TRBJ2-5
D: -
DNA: TGTGCCAGCAGTTTCTCGGGACGCGAAGAGACCCAGTACTTC
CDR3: CASSFSGREETQYF

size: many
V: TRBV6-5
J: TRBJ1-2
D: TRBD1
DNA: TGTGCCAGCAGCCTCACAGGGGAGGGCTACACCTTC
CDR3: CASSLTGEGYTF

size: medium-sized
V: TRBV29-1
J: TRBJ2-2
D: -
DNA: TGCAGCGTTATAGTGGAAGTTAACACCGGGGAGCTGTTTTTT
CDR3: CSVIVEVNTGELFF

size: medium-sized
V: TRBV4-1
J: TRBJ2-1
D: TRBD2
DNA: TGCGCCAGCAGCCAAATTCTAGCGGTTAACGATGAGCAGTTCTTC
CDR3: CASSQILAVNDEQFF

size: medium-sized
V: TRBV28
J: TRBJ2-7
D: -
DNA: TGTGCCAGCAGGGACCGACCGGCGCACGAGCAGTACTTC
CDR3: CASRDRPAHEQYF

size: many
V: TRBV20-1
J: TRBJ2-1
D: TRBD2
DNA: TGCAGTGCTAGAGGGCTAATGGGGAGGGCCGCCTACAATGAGCAGTTCTTC
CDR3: CSARGLMGRAAYNEQFF

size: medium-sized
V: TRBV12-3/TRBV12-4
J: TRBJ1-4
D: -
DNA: TGTGCCAGCAGTTTAGAGGTGACCGCAACTAATGAAAAACTGTTTTTT
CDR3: CASSLEVTATNEKLFF

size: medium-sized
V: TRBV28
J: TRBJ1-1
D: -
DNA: TGTGCCAGCAGTTTCGCACGGAACAGTGAAGCTTTCTTT
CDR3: CASSFARNSEAFF

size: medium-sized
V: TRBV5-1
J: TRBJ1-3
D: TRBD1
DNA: TGCGCCAGCAGCTTGGAGGGGGCCTCTGGAAACACCATATATTTT
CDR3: CASSLEGASGNTIYF

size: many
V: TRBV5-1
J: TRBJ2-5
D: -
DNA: TGCGCCAGCAGCTTGGAGAGTCGAGATAGGGGAGAGACCCAGTACTTC
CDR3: CASSLESRDRGETQYF

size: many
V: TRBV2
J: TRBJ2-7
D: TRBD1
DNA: TGTGCCAGCAGACTACCGAGACAGGGGGCCCTCTACGAGCAGTACTTC
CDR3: CASRLPRQGALYEQYF

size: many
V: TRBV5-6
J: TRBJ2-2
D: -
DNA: TGTGCCAGCAGCTTACAAAACACCGGGGAGCTGTTTTTT
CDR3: CASSLQNTGELFF